What follows is one T cell receptor (beta chain) and its context. Its antigen is as yet unknown. These data originate in a study of post-analysis software for immune sequencing data. For the study at large: Relapsing-remitting, secondary progressive and progressive-relapsing forms made up the multiple sclerosis disease courses. Study-level findings and limits: Patients carried four or five TRBV segments more frequently than controls did, and TRBV5-6, TRBV5-1 and TRBV20-1 were among them. Normalized Chao1 diversity was significantly reduced in patients versus controls.

Germline values: CDR1 MNHEY, CDR2 SVGAGI. CDR3 length: 16 residues. V gave up 0 bases and J gave up 0 bases, with 12 bases separating them. Prepared TCR beta cDNA libraries contained unique molecular identifiers. T cells, roughly 0.9 to 11 million of them, yielded hundreds of thousands of cDNA molecules. TCRdb redid the calling of the PCR reads with MiXCR, one entry per CDR3 protein. Of hundreds of thousands of distinct CDR3 sequences in the sample, about 53% are singletons; the top ten hold about 4.5%. The sequenced sample was blood. This clonotype was obtained from a girl aged 10 to 17 with multiple sclerosis. This chain connects TRBV6-5 to TRBJ2-7; D could derive from TRBD1 or TRBD2 (5 bases each). CDR3 in DNA: TGTGCCAGCAGTTACTCCCAGGCAGGGAGCTCCTACGAGCAGTACTTC. Encoded protein: CASSYSQAGSSYEQYF.